This TCR beta chain was retrieved from a study of identical twins. One entry per CDR3 protein, called by TCRdb with MiXCR from the 5' RACE reads. The top ten clones hold approximately 0.52% of a sample with 500,000 or so distinct CDR3 sequences, 14% of them seen once. The same data also went into a second study, on yellow fever vaccine responses in identical twins.

Source material: CD4+ T cells sorted from blood. This sequence was found in a woman between 18 and 29 years old in good health.

DNA for the CDR3: TGTGCCAGCAGCACTGACAGGGGGACTGGGGCCAACGTCCTGACTTTC. Protein sequence: CASSTDRGTGANVLTF. The J gene is TRBJ2-6, the V gene TRBV9; 9 bases align to TRBD1. The CDR3 consists of 16 residues. Germline V gives CDR1 SGDLS, CDR2 YYNGEE. The V gene end was trimmed by 4 bases and the J gene end by 2 bases; junction bases not matched to a gene: 4.